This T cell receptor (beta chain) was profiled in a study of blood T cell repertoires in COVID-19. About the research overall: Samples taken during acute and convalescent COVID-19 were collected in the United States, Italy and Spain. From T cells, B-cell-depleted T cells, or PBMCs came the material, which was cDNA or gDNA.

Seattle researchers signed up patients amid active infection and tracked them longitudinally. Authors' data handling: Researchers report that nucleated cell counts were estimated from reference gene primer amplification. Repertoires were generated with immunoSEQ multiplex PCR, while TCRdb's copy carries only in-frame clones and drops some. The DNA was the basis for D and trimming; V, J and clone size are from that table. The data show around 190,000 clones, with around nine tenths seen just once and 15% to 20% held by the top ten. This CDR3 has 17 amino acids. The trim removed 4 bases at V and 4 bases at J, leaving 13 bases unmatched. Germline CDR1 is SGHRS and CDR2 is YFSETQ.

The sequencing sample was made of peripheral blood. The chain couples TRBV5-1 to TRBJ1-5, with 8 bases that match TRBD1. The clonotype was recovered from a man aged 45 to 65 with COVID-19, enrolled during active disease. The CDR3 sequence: CASSPLPPTGGNQPQHF. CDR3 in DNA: TGCGCCAGCAGCCCACTTCCGCCTACAGGGGGAAATCAGCCCCAGCATTTT.